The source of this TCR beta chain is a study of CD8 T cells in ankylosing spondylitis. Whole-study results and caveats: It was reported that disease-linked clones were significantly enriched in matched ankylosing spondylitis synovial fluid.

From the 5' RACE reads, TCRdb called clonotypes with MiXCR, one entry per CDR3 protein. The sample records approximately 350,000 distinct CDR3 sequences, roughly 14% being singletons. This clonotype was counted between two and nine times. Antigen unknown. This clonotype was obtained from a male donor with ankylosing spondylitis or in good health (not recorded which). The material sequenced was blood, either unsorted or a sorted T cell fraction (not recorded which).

The CDR3 DNA is TGCGCCAGCAACCCTGGGGTAGCGGACCGACGTTTGGCCAAAAACATTCAGTACTTC. Encoded protein: CASNPGVADRRLAKNIQYF. This chain links TRBV10-2 with TRBJ2-4, with TRBD2 as a possible D gene (6 bases). This CDR3 has 19 amino acids. Germline V CDR1 and CDR2: WSHSY, SAAADI. V was pared by 7 bases and J by 1 base, with 26 bases between.